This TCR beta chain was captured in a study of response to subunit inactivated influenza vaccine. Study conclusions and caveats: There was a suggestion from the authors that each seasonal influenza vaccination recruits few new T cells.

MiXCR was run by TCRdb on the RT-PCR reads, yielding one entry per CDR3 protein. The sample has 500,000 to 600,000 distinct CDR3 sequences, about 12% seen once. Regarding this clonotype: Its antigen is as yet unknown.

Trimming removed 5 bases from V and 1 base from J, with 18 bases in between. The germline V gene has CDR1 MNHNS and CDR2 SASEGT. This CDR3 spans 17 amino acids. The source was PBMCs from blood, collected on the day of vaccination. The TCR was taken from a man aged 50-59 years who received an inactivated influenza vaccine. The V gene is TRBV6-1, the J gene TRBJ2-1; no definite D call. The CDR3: CASSPVLSTGSYNEQFF. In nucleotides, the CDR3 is TGTGCCAGCAGTCCGGTTTTATCAACCGGATCCTACAATGAGCAGTTCTTC.